This T cell receptor (beta chain) was identified in a study of blood T cell repertoires in COVID-19. As for the study in general: T cells, B-cell-depleted T cells, or PBMCs supplied cDNA or gDNA.

The junction had 12 bases not matched to a gene; V was cut back by 3 bases and J by 4 bases. This CDR3 spans 16 amino acids. Germline lookup yields CDR1 SGHTS and CDR2 YDEGEE. In the authors' methods: Amplifying reference gene primers gave estimates of nucleated cell counts. Profiling relied on immunoSEQ multiplex PCR, and the TCRdb table lists in-frame clones only, not all of them. D and trimming come from the DNA, and the V and J calls and clone size come from that table. Of more than 250,000 clones listed, 70% to 90% are singletons. The gene calls are TRBV5-8 and TRBJ1-2, with 7 bases aligning to TRBD1. What was sequenced was PBMCs or T cells enriched from blood (not recorded which). The TCR was taken from a woman aged 30 to 39 who had recovered from COVID-19. CDR3 sequence (DNA): TGTGCCAGCAGCTCAGCCCACAGGGGCTACGGCTATGGCTACACCTTC. It is translated as CASSSAHRGYGYGYTF.